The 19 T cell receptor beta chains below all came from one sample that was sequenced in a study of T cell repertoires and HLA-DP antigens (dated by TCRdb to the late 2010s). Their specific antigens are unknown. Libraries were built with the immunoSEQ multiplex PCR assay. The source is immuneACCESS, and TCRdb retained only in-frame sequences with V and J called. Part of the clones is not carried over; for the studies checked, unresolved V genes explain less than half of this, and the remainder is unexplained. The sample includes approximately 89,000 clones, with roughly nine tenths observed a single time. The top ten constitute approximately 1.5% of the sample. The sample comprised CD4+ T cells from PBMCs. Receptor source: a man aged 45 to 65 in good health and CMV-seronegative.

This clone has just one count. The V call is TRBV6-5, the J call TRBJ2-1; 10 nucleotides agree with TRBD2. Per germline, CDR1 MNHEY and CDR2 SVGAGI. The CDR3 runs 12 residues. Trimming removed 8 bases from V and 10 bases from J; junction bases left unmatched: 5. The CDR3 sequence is CASYRTSGEQFF. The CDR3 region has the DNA TGTGCCAGCTATAGGACTAGCGGAGAGCAGTTCTTC.

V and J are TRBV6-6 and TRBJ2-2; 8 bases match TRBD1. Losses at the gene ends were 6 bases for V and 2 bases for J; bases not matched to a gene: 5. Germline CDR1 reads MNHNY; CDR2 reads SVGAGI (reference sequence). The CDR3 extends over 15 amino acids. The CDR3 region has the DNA TGTGCCAGCAGCCGAGACAGGGGAAACACCGGGGAGCTGTTTTTT. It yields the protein CASSRDRGNTGELFF.

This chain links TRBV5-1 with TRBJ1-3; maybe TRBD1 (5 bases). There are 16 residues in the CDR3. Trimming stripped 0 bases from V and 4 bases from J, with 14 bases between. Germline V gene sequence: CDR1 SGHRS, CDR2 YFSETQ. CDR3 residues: CASSLVTGGSGNTIYF. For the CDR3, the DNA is TGCGCCAGCAGCTTGGTAACAGGAGGGTCCGGAAACACCATATATTTT.

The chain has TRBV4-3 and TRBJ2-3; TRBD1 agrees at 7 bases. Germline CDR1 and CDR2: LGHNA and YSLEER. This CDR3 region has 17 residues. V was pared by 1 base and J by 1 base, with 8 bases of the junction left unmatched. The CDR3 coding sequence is TGCGCCAGCAGCCAAGTCAACACCGGGACAGGCACAGATACGCAGTATTTT. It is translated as CASSQVNTGTGTDTQYF.

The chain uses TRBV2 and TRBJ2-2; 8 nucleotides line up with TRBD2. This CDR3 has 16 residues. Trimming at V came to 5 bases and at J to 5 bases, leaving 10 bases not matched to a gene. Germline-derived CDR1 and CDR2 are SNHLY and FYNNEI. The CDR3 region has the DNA TGTGCCAGCAGTACTGCCGGGAGGGCGGGTACCGGGGAGCTGTTTTTT. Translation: CASSTAGRAGTGELFF.

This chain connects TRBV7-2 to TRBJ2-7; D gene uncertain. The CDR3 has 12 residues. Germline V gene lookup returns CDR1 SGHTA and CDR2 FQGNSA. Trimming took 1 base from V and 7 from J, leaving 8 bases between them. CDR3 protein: CASSLGRSEQYF. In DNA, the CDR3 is TGTGCCAGCAGCTTAGGTCGATCGGAGCAGTACTTC.

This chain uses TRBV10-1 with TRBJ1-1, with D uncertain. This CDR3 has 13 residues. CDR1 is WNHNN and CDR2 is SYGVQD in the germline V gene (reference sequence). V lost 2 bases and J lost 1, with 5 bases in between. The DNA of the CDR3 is TGCGCCAGCAGTGAGAACCCGAACACTGAAGCTTTCTTT. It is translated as CASSENPNTEAFF.

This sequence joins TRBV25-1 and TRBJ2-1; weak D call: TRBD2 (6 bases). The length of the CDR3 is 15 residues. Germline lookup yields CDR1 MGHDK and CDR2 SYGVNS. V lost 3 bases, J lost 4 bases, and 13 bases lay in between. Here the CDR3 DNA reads TGTGCCAGCAGTGACCCGGGACTGGAATACAATGAGCAGTTCTTC. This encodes CASSDPGLEYNEQFF.

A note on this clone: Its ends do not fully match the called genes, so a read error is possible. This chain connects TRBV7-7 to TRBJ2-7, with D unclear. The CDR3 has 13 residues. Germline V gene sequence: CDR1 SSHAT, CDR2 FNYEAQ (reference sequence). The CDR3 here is CASSLTTSTEQYF. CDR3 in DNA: TGTGCTAGCAGCTTAACCACGAGTACCGAGCAGTACTTC.

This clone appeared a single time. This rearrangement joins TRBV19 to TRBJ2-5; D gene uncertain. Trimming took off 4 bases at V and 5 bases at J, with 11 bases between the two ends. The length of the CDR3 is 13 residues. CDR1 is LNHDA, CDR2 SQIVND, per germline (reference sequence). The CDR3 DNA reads TGTGCCAGTAGTAAAGACAAAAGGGAGACCCAGTACTTC. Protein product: CASSKDKRETQYF.

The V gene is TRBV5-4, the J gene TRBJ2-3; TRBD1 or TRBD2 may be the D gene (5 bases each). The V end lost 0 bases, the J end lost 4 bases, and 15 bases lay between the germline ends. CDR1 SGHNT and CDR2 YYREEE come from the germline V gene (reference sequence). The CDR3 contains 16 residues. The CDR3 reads CASSLDPGTLADTQYF. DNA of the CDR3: TGTGCCAGCAGCTTGGATCCAGGGACCCTCGCAGATACGCAGTATTTT. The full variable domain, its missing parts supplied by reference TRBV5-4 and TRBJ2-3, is ETGVTQSPTHLIKTRGQQVTLRCSSQSGHNTVSWYQQALGQGPQFIFQYYREEENGRGNFPPRFSGLQFPNYSSELNVNALELDDSALYLCASSLDPGTLADTQYFGPGTRLTVL.

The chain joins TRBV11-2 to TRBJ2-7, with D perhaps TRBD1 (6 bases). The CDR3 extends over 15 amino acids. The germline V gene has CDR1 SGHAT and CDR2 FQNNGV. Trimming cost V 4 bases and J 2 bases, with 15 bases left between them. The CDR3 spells CASSWGRGKTYEQYF. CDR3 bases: TGTGCCAGCAGCTGGGGCAGGGGCAAAACCTACGAGCAGTACTTC.

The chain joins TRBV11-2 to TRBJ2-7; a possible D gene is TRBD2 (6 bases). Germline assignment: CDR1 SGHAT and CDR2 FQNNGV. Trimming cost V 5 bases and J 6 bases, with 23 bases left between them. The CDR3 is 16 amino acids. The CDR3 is CASSPMRSRGRAEQYF. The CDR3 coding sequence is TGTGCCAGCAGCCCTATGAGATCGCGGGGTCGCGCCGAGCAGTACTTC. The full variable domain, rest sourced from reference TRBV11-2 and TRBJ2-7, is EAGVAQSPRYKIIEKRQSVAFWCNPISGHATLYWYQQILGQGPKLLIQFQNNGVVDDSQLPKDRFSAERLKGVDSTLKIQPAKLEDSAVYLCASSPMRSRGRAEQYFGPGTRLTVT.

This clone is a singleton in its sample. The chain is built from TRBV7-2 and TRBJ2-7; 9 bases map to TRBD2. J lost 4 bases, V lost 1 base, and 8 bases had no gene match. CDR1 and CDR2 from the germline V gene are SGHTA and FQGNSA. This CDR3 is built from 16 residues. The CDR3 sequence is CASSLGSGGPVYEQYF. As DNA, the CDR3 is TGTGCCAGCAGCTTAGGAAGCGGGGGGCCTGTTTACGAGCAGTACTTC.

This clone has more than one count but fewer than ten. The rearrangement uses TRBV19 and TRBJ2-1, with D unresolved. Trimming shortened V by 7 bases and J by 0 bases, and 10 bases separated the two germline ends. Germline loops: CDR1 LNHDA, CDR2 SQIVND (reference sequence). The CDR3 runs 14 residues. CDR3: CASNGPNSYNEQFF. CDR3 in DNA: TGTGCCAGTAACGGGCCGAACTCCTACAATGAGCAGTTCTTC.

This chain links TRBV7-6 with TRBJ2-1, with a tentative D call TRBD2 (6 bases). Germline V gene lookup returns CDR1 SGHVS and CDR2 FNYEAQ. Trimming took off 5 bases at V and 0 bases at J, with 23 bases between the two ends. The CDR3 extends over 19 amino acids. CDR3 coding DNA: TGTGCCAGCAGCGTACTAGGACGGGGACTCCAGTTCTCCTACAATGAGCAGTTCTTC. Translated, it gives CASSVLGRGLQFSYNEQFF.

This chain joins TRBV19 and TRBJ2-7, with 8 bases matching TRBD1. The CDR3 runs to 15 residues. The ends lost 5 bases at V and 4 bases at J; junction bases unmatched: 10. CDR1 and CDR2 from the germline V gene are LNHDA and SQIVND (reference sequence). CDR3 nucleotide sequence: TGTGCCAGTAGTGTAAGCGGACAGGGTCCTTACGAGCAGTACTTC. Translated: CASSVSGQGPYEQYF. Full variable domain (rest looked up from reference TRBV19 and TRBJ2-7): DGGITQSPKYLFRKEGQNVTLSCEQNLNHDAMYWYRQDPGQGLRLIYYSQIVNDFQKGDIAEGYSVSREKKESFPLTVTSAQKNPTAFYLCASSVSGQGPYEQYFGPGTRLTVT.

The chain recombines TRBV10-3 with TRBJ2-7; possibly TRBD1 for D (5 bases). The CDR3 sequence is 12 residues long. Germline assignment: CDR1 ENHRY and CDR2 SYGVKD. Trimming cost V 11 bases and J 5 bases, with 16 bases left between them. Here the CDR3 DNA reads TGTGCCGTCACCCCAGGGAACCACGAGCAGTACTTC. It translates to CAVTPGNHEQYF.

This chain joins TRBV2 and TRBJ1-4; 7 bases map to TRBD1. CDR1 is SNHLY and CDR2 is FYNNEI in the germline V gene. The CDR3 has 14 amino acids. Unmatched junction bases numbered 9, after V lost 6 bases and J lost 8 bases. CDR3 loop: CASSEEGAWEKLFF. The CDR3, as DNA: TGTGCCAGCAGCGAGGAGGGGGCATGGGAAAAACTGTTTTTT.